This T cell receptor beta chain was identified during a study of Ad26.COV2.S vaccination and SARS-CoV-2 variants. Stated treatment: some 19 received Ad26.COV2.S at low or high dose, single or two shots; five or six received placebo; per-sample allocation not given. After the first vaccine or placebo injection, samples were drawn on day 63. J lost 5 bases, V lost 4 bases, and 11 bases had no gene match. The CDR3 runs 17 residues. Per the germline V gene, CDR1 is SGHAT and CDR2 is FQNNGV. Sequenced by immunoSEQ multiplex PCR; TCRdb stores in-frame clones only, minus some. The table lists around 310,000 clones, roughly 90% of them singletons, with about 5% in the top ten.

The clonotype originates from a person between 18 and 65 years old who received the Ad26.COV2.S COVID-19 vaccine or a placebo. The sequencing here drew on peripheral blood, taken in a trial of Ad26.COV2.S vaccine versus placebo. The chain uses TRBV11-2 and TRBJ2-5; 12 bases are shared with TRBD2. CDR3 nucleotides: TGTGCCAGCAGCTCCGGGACTAGCGGGTTCCGTGTCGAGACCCAGTACTTC. Its protein product is CASSSGTSGFRVETQYF.